The clone carrying this T cell receptor (beta chain) appeared many times. In the authors' workflow: Just over 95,000 TCRs per sample was the median, with a range of about 20,000 to 700,000. Each CDR3 protein is one row after TCRdb ran MiXCR on the RACE reads. TCRdb's processing, not the study's, gives the V and J calls here. The sample records roughly 90,000 distinct CDR3 sequences, roughly 11% being singletons. This sample is drawn from a study of human T cells and chemical hapten exposure. Study summary: From small differences in pooled library volume came most of the variation in per-sample TCR yields.

This sample's time point: patch test 3, about 24 weeks after DPC sensitization. Treatment meaning: therapeutic diphenylcyclopropenone sensitization with weekly scalp DPC. The study extracted total RNA from unfractionated whole blood. The CDR3 extends over 15 amino acids. V lost 1 base, J lost 5 bases, and 12 bases lay in between. CDR1 DFQATT and CDR2 SNEGSKA come from the germline V gene (reference sequence). V usage is TRBV20-1 and J usage is TRBJ1-6; no definite D call. The sequenced sample was whole blood, obtained in connection with sensitization to the hapten diphenylcyclopropenone (DPC). This clonotype originated in a woman aged 25 to 39 with alopecia areata. Some clones in this sample may be carry-over from other donors' samples. The CDR3 coding sequence is TGCAGTGCTAGAGGTTTCCCAGCAGATAATTCACCCCTCCACTTT. This encodes CSARGFPADNSPLHF.